The clone carrying this TCR beta chain was observed a handful of times. The antigen is undetermined. The sample comes from a study of healthy donors' naive CD4 and CD8 T cells. Notes on the study in general: CDR3 charge plus V and J genes appeared to account for about an eighth of CD4/CD8 variance. Naive CD4+ and CD8+ cells reportedly differed in usage of most V and J genes.

TCR libraries were built from approximately 490 ng of total RNA by linear amplification. Per the study methods: 5 healthy donors contributed 78,498 sequenced TCR alpha transcripts. TCRdb re-analysed the reads in MiXCR, keeping a single row per CDR3 protein. The V and J calls here are based on TCRdb, not the publication. The sample lists about 180,000 distinct CDR3 sequences; around 70% were seen once. CD4+CD8-CD45RO-CD45RA+ cells were naive CD4+; CD8+CD4-CD45RA+CD27bright cells were naive CD8+. CDR3 size: 11 residues. CDR1 and CDR2 (germline): SGHKS, YYEKEE (reference sequence). Trimming removed 4 bases at V and 11 bases at J, with 12 bases between.

The sample comprised naive CD4+ and CD8+ T cells sorted from blood, pooled from several donors. The sequence was obtained from a pool of human donors in good health; the sample pools cells from several healthy donors. This chain links TRBV5-5 with TRBJ1-1; no reliable D call. CDR3 in amino acids: CASSQNQAAFF. CDR3 DNA: TGTGCCAGCAGCCAAAACCAAGCGGCTTTCTTT.